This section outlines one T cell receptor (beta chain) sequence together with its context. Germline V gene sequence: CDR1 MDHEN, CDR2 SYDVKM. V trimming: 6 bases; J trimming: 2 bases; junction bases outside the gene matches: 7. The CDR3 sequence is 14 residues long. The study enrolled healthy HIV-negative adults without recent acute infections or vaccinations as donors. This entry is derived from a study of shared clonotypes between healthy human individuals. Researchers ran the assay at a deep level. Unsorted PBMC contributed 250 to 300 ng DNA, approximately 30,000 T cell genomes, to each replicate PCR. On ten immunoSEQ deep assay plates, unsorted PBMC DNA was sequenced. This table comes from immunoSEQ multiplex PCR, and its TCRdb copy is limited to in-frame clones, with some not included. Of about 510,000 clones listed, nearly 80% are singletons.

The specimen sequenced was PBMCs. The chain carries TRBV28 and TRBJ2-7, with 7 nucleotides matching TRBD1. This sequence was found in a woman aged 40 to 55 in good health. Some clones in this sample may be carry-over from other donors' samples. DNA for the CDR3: TGTGCCAGCAGATCGGGACAGAGTGCCTACGAGCAGTACTTC. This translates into CASRSGQSAYEQYF.